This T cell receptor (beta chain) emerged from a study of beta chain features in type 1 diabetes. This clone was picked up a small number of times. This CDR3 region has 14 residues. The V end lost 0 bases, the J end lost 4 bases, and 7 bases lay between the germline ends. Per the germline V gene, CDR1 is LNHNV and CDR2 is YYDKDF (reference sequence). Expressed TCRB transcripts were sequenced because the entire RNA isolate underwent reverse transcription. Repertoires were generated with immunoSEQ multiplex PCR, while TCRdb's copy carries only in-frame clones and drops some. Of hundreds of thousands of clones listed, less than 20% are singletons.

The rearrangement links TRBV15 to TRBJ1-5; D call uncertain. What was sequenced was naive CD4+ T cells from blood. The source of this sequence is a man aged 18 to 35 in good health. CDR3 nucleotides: TGTGCCACCAGCAGAGATCCCAAGAATCAGCCCCAGCATTTT. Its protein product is CATSRDPKNQPQHF.